This TCR beta chain was recovered during a study of blood T cell repertoires in COVID-19. Study at large: Donors in the United States, Italy and Spain gave samples during acute or convalescent COVID-19.

This CDR3 is built from 14 residues. V was pared by 5 bases and J by 8 bases, with 9 bases of the junction left unmatched. Germline V gene data show CDR1 as SGHTA and CDR2 as FQGNSA. Everyone who took part was roughly 18 to 89 years old, and they came from 24 US areas. Recovery among Cohort 3 donors was established by two negative PCRs, clearance, or symptom resolution. As originally analysed: Researchers report that nucleated cell counts were estimated from reference gene primer amplification. Clones were sequenced by immunoSEQ multiplex PCR, and TCRdb holds only the in-frame ones, with some missing. That table gives V, J and clone size, and the DNA gave D and trimming. The data hold more than 300,000 clones, with roughly four fifths observed a single time.

The receptor's source is a woman between 50 and 59 years old who had recovered from COVID-19. The chain couples TRBV7-2 to TRBJ2-1, with 7 bases aligning to TRBD1. The sequenced material came from PBMCs or T cells enriched from blood (not recorded which). CDR3 in DNA: TGTGCCAGCAGCCTACAGGGGCCGAGGGATGAGCAGTTCTTC. Its protein product is CASSLQGPRDEQFF.